This entry lists 11 T cell receptor beta chains sequenced from one sample in a study of OX40 agonist ivuxolimab in advanced cancers. This table comes from immunoSEQ multiplex PCR, and its TCRdb copy is limited to in-frame clones, with some not included. The repertoire holds fewer than 45,000 clones, with 85% to 90% as singletons. This sample comprised CD4+ or CD8+ T cells sorted from blood, obtained in a trial of the OX40 agonist ivuxolimab. The receptors derive from an adult with an advanced solid tumor such as melanoma, head and neck, liver or kidney cancer.

This chain uses TRBV14 with TRBJ1-1; D is unresolved. Between the trimmed V and J ends, which lost 2 bases and 11 bases, there was a span of 18 bases. The CDR3 spans 14 residues. Germline V gives CDR1 SGHDN, CDR2 FVKESK. CDR3 in DNA: TGTGCCAGCAGCCAAAACGGGATCCCTGCCGCGGCTTTCTTT. Protein sequence: CASSQNGIPAAAFF.

The rearrangement joins TRBV5-4 to TRBJ2-2; 7 bases are a match to TRBD2. Looked up from germline, CDR1 is SGHNT and CDR2 is YYREEE (reference sequence). J was trimmed by 3 bases and V by 3 bases; bases with no gene match: 8. The CDR3 is 16 residues long. Written as DNA, the CDR3 is TGTGCCAGCAGCTGGCCGCTAGCGGCTGACACCGGGGAGCTGTTTTTT. This gives the protein CASSWPLAADTGELFF.

The chain combines TRBV5-4 with TRBJ2-3; D is uncertain. With 2 bases removed from V and 2 bases from J, the gap between germline ends came to 0 bases. The CDR3 is made up of 11 amino acids. Germline CDR1 is SGHNT and CDR2 is YYREEE (reference sequence). The CDR3 nucleotides are TGTGCCAGCAGCTTCACAGATACGCAGTATTTT. Translation gives CASSFTDTQYF.

This clone was found a few times. This sequence joins TRBV5-1 and TRBJ2-1, with D hard to call. The CDR3 covers 13 residues. Trimming stripped 0 bases from V and 6 bases from J, with 7 bases between. Looked up from germline, CDR1 is SGHRS and CDR2 is YFSETQ. The CDR3 nucleotides are TGCGCCAGCAGCTTGGGGGATTCCAATGAGCAGTTCTTC. The encoded protein is CASSLGDSNEQFF. The complete variable domain, with remaining parts taken from reference TRBV5-1 and TRBJ2-1, reads KAGVTQTPRYLIKTRGQQVTLSCSPISGHRSVSWYQQTPGQGLQFLFEYFSETQRNKGNFPGRFSGRQFSNSRSEMNVSTLELGDSALYLCASSLGDSNEQFFGPGTRLTVL.

The CDR3 coding sequence is TGTGCCAGCAGCCCTCAAGAACTCCTAGCGGGAAGCTCTGGGGCCAACGTCCTGACTTTC. This encodes CASSPQELLAGSSGANVLTF. The chain employs TRBV9 and TRBJ2-6; 9 nucleotides agree with TRBD2. The CDR3 spans 20 residues. Germline loops: CDR1 SGDLS, CDR2 YYNGEE. J was trimmed by 0 bases and V by 4 bases; bases with no gene match: 14.

The chain carries TRBV27 and TRBJ1-2; maybe TRBD1 (6 bases). The V gene's germline CDR1 is MNHEY and CDR2 SMNVEV (reference sequence). V was cut by 4 bases and J by 2 bases, with 14 bases left in between. The length of the CDR3 is 15 residues. The CDR3 sequence is CASSSLGGLNYGYTF. As DNA, the CDR3 is TGTGCCAGCAGTTCTTTAGGGGGTTTAAACTATGGCTACACCTTC.

This chain joins TRBV6-5 and TRBJ1-3; D possibly corresponds to TRBD1 (5 bases). This CDR3 comprises 14 residues. Trimming removed 7 bases from V and 4 bases from J, with 14 bases in between. The V gene's germline CDR1 is MNHEY and CDR2 SVGAGI. The CDR3 nucleotides are TGTGCCAGCATGACGGGGACTTCAGGAAACACCATATATTTT. Translating it yields CASMTGTSGNTIYF.

This clone was found once. V is TRBV2 and J is TRBJ2-1; no reliable D call. The CDR3 length is 13 residues. In germline, CDR1 is SNHLY, CDR2 FYNNEI. The V end was cut by 6 bases, the J end by 7 bases, with 13 bases between. The CDR3 loop is CASSPTTWNEQFF. The CDR3 DNA reads TGTGCCAGCAGCCCGACCACCTGGAATGAGCAGTTCTTC.

This clone has a single count. The rearrangement uses TRBV4-1 and TRBJ1-4; D might be TRBD1 (5 bases). Trimming removed 0 bases from V and 3 bases from J, with 8 bases in between. The CDR3 consists of 15 residues. CDR1 and CDR2 (germline): MGHRA, YSYEKL. The CDR3 loop reads CASSQDQGPNEKLFF. The CDR3 region has the DNA TGCGCCAGCAGCCAAGATCAGGGACCTAATGAAAAACTGTTTTTT.

The J gene is TRBJ2-1, the V gene TRBV12-5; 11 bases are a match to TRBD1. Germline V CDR1 and CDR2: LGHNT, FRNRAP. This CDR3 comprises 16 residues. The V and J ends lost 3 bases and 9 bases, in that order; junction bases with no gene match: 10. The CDR3 sequence is CASGLRGQGAYGEQFF. CDR3 nucleotides: TGTGCTAGTGGTTTACGTGGACAGGGGGCGTATGGTGAGCAGTTCTTC.

This clone occurred a few times. The chain employs TRBV4-2 and TRBJ2-1; 8 bases map to TRBD2. Losses at the gene ends were 4 bases for V and 5 bases for J; bases not matched to a gene: 13. Germline V gene data show CDR1 as LGHNA and CDR2 as YNFKEQ. The length of the CDR3 is 17 residues. The DNA for the CDR3 is TGTGCCAGCAGCCCTGGACCCACTAGCGGTTCCCACAATGAGCAGTTCTTC. It codes for CASSPGPTSGSHNEQFF.